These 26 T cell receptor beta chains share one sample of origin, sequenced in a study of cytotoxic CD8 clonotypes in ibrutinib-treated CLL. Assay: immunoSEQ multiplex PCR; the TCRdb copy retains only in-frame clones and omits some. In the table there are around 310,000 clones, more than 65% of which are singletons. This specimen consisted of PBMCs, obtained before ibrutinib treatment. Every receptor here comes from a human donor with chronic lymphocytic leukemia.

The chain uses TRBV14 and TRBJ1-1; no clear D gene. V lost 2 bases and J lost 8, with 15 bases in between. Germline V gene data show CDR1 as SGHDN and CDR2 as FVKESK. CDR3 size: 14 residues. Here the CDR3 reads CASSQLRSTVEAFF. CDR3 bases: TGTGCCAGCAGCCAACTTAGGTCAACAGTCGAAGCTTTCTTT.

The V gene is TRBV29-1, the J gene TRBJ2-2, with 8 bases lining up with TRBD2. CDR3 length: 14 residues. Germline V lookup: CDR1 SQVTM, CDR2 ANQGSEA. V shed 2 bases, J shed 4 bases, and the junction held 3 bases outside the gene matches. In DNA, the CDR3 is TGCAGCGTTGAAAAGCTAGCGGGCACCGGGGAGCTGTTTTTT. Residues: CSVEKLAGTGELFF.

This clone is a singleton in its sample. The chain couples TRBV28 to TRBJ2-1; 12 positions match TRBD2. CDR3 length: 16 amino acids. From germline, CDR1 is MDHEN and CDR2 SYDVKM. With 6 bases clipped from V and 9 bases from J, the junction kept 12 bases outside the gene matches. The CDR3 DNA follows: TGTGCCAGCAGGACAAGACTAGCGGGAGAGGATGTTGAGCAGTTCTTC. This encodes CASRTRLAGEDVEQFF.

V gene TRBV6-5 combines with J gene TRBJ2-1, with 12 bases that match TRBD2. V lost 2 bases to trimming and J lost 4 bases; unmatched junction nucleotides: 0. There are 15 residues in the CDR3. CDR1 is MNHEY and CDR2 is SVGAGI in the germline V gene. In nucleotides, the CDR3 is TGTGCCAGCAGTTACCTAGCGGGAGGGTACAATGAGCAGTTCTTC. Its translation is CASSYLAGGYNEQFF.

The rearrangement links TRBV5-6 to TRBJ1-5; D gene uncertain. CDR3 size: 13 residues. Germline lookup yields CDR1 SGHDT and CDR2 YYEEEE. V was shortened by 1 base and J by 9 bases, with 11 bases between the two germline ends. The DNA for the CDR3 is TGTGCCAGCAGCTTGACGGCCTTAGGGCCCCAGCATTTT. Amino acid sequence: CASSLTALGPQHF.

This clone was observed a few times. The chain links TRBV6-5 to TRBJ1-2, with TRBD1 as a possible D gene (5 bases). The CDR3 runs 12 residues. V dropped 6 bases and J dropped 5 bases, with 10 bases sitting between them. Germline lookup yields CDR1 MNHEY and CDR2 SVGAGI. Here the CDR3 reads CASSDGGYGYTF. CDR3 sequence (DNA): TGTGCCAGCAGCGATGGGGGGTATGGCTACACCTTC.

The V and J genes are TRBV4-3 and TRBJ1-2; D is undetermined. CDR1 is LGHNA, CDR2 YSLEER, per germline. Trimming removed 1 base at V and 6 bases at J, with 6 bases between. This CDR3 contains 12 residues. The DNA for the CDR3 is TGCGCCAGCAGCCAAGGAGGAAATGGCTACACCTTC. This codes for CASSQGGNGYTF.

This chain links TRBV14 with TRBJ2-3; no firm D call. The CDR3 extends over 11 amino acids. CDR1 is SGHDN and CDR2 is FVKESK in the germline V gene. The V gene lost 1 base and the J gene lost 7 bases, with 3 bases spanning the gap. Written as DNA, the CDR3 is TGTGCCAGCAGCCAAGCAAATACGCAGTATTTT. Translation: CASSQANTQYF.

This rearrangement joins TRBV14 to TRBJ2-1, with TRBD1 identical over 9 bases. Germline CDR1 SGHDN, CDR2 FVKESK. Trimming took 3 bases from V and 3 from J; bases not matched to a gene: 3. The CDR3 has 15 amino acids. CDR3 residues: CASSQGQGSYNEQFF. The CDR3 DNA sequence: TGTGCCAGCAGCCAGGGACAGGGAAGCTACAATGAGCAGTTCTTC.

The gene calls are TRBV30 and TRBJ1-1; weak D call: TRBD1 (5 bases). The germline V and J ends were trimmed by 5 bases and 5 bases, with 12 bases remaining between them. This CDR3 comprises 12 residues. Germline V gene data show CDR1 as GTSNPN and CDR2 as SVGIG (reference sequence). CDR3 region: CAWGIRETEAFF. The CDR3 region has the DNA TGTGCCTGGGGGATCAGGGAAACTGAAGCTTTCTTT.

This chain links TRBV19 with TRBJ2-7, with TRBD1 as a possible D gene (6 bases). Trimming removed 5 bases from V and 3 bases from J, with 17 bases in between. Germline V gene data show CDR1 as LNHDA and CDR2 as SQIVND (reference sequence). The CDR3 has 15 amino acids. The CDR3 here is CASSPGTNKDYEQYF. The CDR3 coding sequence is TGTGCCAGTAGTCCCGGGACAAATAAGGACTACGAGCAGTACTTC.

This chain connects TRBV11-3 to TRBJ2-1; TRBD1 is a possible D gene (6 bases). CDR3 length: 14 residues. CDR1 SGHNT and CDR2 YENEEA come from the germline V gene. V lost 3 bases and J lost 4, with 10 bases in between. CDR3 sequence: CASSFGTFYNEQFF. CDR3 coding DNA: TGTGCCAGCAGCTTTGGGACATTTTACAATGAGCAGTTCTTC.

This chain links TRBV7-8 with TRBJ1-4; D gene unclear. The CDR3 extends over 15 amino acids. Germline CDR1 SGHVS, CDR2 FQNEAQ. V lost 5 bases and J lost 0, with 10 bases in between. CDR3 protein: CASSKLVTTNEKLFF. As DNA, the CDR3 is TGTGCCAGCAGCAAACTGGTGACAACTAATGAAAAACTGTTTTTT.

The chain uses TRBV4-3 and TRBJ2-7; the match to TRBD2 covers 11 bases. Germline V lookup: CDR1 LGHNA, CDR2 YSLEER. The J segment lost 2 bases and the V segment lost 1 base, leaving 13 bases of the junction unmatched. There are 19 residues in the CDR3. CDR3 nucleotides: TGCGCCAGCAGCCAAGCCCTGGGGACTAGCGGCGCAGTGCCCTACGAGCAGTACTTC. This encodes CASSQALGTSGAVPYEQYF.

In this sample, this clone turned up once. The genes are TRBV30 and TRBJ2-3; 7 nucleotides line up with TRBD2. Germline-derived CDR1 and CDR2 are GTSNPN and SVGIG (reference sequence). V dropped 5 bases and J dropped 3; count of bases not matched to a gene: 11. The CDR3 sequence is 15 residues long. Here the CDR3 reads CAWRPRSGKTDTQYF. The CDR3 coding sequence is TGTGCCTGGCGCCCTAGGAGCGGGAAGACAGATACGCAGTATTTT.

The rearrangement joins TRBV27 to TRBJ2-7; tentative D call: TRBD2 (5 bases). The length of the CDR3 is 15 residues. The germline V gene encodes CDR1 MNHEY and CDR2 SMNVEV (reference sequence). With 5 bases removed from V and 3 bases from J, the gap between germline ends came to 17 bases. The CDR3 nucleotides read TGTGCCAGCAGTCTCGTGCGAGGGCCGTTCTACGAGCAGTACTTC. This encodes CASSLVRGPFYEQYF.

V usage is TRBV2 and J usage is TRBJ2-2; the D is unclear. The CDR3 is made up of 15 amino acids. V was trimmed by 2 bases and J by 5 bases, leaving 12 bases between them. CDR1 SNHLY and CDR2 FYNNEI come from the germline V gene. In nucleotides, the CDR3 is TGTGCCAGCAGTGAACAGGTTTCTAGAACCGGGGAGCTGTTTTTT. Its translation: CASSEQVSRTGELFF.

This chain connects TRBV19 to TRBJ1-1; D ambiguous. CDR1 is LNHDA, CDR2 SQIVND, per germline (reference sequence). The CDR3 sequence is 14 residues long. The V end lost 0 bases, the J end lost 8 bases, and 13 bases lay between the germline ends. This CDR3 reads CASSIDSTATEAFF. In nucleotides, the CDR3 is TGTGCCAGTAGTATAGATTCTACAGCGACCGAAGCTTTCTTT.

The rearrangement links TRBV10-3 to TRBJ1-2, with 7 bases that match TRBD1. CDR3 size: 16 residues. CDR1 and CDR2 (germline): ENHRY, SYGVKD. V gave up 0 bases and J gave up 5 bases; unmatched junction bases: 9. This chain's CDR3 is CAISESKGAQNYGYTF. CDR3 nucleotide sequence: TGTGCCATCAGTGAGTCGAAGGGGGCTCAGAATTATGGCTACACCTTC.

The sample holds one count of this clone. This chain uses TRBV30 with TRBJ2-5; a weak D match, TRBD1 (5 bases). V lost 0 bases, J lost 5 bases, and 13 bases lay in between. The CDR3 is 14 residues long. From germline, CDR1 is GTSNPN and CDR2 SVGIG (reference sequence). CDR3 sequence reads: CAWSVWQGRETQYF. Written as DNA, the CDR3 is TGTGCCTGGAGTGTGTGGCAGGGAAGGGAGACCCAGTACTTC.

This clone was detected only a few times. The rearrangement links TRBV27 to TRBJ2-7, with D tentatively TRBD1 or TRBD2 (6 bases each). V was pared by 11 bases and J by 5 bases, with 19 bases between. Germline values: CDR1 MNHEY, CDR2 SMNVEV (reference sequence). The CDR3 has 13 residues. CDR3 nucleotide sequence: TGTGCCTCACGTGGGGGGCGCCTCCACGAGCAGTACTTC. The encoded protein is CASRGGRLHEQYF.

The CDR3 spells CASSPGTSEGDEQYF. DNA for the CDR3: TGTGCCAGCAGCCCTGGGACTAGCGAAGGCGACGAGCAGTACTTC. This chain connects TRBV6-5 to TRBJ2-7; TRBD2 matches at 10 bases. The V and J ends lost 6 bases and 5 bases, in that order; junction bases with no gene match: 10. Germline CDR1 is MNHEY and CDR2 is SVGAGI. This CDR3 comprises 15 residues.

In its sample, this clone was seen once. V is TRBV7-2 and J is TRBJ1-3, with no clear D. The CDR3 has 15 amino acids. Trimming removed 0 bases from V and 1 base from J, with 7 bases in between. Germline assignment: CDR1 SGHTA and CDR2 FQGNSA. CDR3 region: CASSLANRSGNTIYF. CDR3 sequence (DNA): TGTGCCAGCAGCTTAGCCAACAGATCTGGAAACACCATATATTTT.

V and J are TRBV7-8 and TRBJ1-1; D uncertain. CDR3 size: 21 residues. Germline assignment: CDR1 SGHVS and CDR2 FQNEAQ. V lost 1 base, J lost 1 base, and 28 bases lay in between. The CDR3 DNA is TGTGCCAGCAGCTTAGTATGGAGTCGTCTTACACCAAGAGAGGGGAACACTGAAGCTTTCTTT. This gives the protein CASSLVWSRLTPREGNTEAFF.

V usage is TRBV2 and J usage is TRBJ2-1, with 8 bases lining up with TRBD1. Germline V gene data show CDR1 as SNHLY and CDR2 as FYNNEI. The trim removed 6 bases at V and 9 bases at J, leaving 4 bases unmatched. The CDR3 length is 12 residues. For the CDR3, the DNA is TGTGCCAGCAGGCAGGGGGCGGTTGAGCAGTTCTTC. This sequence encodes CASRQGAVEQFF. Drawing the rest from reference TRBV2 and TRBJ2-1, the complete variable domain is EPEVTQTPSHQVTQMGQEVILRCVPISNHLYFYWYRQILGQKVEFLVSFYNNEISEKSEIFDDQFSVERPDGSNFTLKIRSTKLEDSAMYFCASRQGAVEQFFGPGTRLTVL.

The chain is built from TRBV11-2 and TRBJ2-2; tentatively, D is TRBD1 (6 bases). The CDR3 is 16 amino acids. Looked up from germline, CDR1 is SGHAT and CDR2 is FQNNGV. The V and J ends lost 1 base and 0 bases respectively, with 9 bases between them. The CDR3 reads CASSLGDRSNTGELFF. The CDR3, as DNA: TGTGCCAGCAGCTTAGGCGACAGGTCGAACACCGGGGAGCTGTTTTTT.